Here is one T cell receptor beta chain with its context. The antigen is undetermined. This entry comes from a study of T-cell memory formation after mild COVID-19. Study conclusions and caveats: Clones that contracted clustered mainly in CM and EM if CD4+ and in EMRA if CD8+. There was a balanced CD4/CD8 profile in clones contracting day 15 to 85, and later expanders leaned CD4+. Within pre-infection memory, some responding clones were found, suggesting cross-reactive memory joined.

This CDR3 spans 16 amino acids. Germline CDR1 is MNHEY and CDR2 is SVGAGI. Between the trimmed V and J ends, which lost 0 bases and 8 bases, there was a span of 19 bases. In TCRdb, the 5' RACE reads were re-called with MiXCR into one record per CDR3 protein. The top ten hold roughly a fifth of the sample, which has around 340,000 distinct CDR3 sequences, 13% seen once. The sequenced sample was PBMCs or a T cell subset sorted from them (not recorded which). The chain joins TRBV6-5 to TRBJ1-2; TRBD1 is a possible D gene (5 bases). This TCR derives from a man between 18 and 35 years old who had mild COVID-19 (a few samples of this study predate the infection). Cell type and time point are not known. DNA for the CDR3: TGTGCCAGCAGTTACTCCCGGGGCGCCGACTTTATGGGCTACACCTTC. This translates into CASSYSRGADFMGYTF.